Here is one T cell receptor beta chain with its context. Its antigen is as yet unknown. Time point meaning: newly diagnosed, previously untreated cHL patient sample. Purification of CD4+ T cells from thawed PBMCs was achieved by magnetic negative selection. Investigators turned to newly diagnosed, untreated classical Hodgkin lymphoma PBMCs for comparison. CDR3 length equals 15 residues. The germline gives CDR1 MDHEN, CDR2 SYDVKM. V was clipped by 4 bases and J by 4 bases, with 15 bases between them. This record belongs to a study of PD-1 blockade in classical Hodgkin lymphoma. Study-wide results and limits: With respect to the repertoire differences, their causes, possibly disease activity or prior therapy, remain undefined. Newly diagnosed patients were reported to start with lower TCR diversity than healthy donors.

Sequenced by immunoSEQ multiplex PCR; TCRdb stores in-frame clones only, minus some. The sample holds roughly 16,000 clones, about nine tenths seen once. The source is a human donor with classical Hodgkin lymphoma. This sequence joins TRBV28 and TRBJ2-3, with D uncertain. The specimen sequenced was CD4+ T cells from blood. Here the CDR3 reads CASSSPSSASDTQYF. The CDR3 DNA follows: TGTGCCAGCAGTTCACCCTCAAGCGCTTCAGATACGCAGTATTTT.